The 8 T cell receptor beta chains in this list originate from one sample, sequenced in a study of T cells in Graves' hyperthyroidism and ophthalmopathy. The TCR beta CDR3 regions underwent amplification using RNA transcripts as the source. The TCR CDR3 was amplified in a first-round RT-PCR using the HTBI primer set. TCRdb independently ran MiXCR on the multiplex PCR reads; one entry per CDR3 protein. The sample consists of roughly 500,000 distinct CDR3 sequences, 40% to 50% of them appearing once. Sequencing was done on a sample of peripheral blood or thyroid tissue (not recorded which). The origin of the receptors is an adult woman with Graves' disease, either hyperthyroidism or ophthalmopathy (not recorded which).

The genes are TRBV29-1 and TRBJ1-2, with 7 bases fitting TRBD1. CDR3 length equals 13 residues. Germline V gene lookup returns CDR1 SQVTM and CDR2 ANQGSEA. V shed 7 bases, J shed 9 bases, and the junction held 14 bases outside the gene matches. CDR3 coding DNA: TGCAGCGAGATAAGGCGACAGGGCGAGAGCTACACCTTC. It specifies CSEIRRQGESYTF.

This clonotype was detected many times. The rearrangement joins TRBV4-3 to TRBJ1-2; D gene unclear. V shed 0 bases and J shed 6 bases, with 14 bases lying between them. From germline, CDR1 is LGHNA and CDR2 YSLEER. The CDR3 totals 15 residues. CDR3 sequence reads: CASSQETSGLDGYTF. The CDR3 coding sequence is TGCGCCAGCAGCCAAGAGACCTCCGGGCTGGATGGCTACACCTTC.

V and J are TRBV7-3 and TRBJ1-4; D might be TRBD1 (5 bases). V lost 6 bases to trimming and J lost 9 bases, with 17 bases between them. CDR1 is SGHTA, CDR2 FQGTGA, per germline. The CDR3 runs to 14 residues. CDR3 DNA: TGTGCCAGCAGTCCGAGGGGTGTCACTAAAAAACTGTTTTTT. It yields the protein CASSPRGVTKKLFF. Full variable domain (remainder filled in from reference TRBV7-3 and TRBJ1-4): GAGVSQTPSNKVTEKGKYVELRCDPISGHTALYWYRQSLGQGPEFLIYFQGTGAADDSGLPNDRFFAVRPEGSVSTLKIQRTERGDSAVYLCASSPRGVTKKLFFGSGTQLSVL.

This chain uses TRBV19 with TRBJ2-5, with D tentatively TRBD2 (5 bases). V lost 4 bases and J 3 bases, leaving 6 bases between the germline ends. CDR3 length equals 12 residues. Germline values: CDR1 LNHDA, CDR2 SQIVND (reference sequence). The CDR3 bases are TGTGCCAGTAGTACGGGGAAAGAGACCCAGTACTTC. Residues: CASSTGKETQYF.

In this sample, this clonotype turned up a few times. The J gene is TRBJ1-4, the V gene TRBV18; D is undetermined. V was clipped by 3 bases and J by 11 bases, with 7 bases between them. Germline CDR1 KGHSH, CDR2 LQKENI. This CDR3 contains 11 residues. CDR3 sequence: CASSPGVKLFF. CDR3 sequence (DNA): TGTGCCAGCTCACCGGGTGTCAAACTGTTTTTT.

A single count supports this clonotype. The chain uses TRBV7-2 and TRBJ2-5, with TRBD1 matching 9 bases. Germline V CDR1 and CDR2: SGHTA, FQGNSA. V dropped 4 bases and J dropped 2; count of bases not matched to a gene: 11. This CDR3 has 17 amino acids. DNA of the CDR3: TGTGCCAGCAGCTACAGGGGGCTCGACTACAAACAAGAGACCCAGTACTTC. The encoded protein is CASSYRGLDYKQETQYF. Using reference TRBV7-2 and TRBJ2-5 for the parts outside the CDR3, the full variable domain is GAGVSQSPSNKVTEKGKDVELRCDPISGHTALYWYRQSLGQGLEFLIYFQGNSAPDKSGLPSDRFSAERTGGSVSTLTIQRTQQEDSAVYLCASSYRGLDYKQETQYFGPGTRLLVL.

This clonotype showed up many times. The J gene is TRBJ2-6, the V gene TRBV7-9; a possible D gene is TRBD1 (6 bases). The V end was cut by 4 bases, the J end by 2 bases, with 9 bases between. Germline V CDR1 and CDR2: SEHNR, FQNEAQ (reference sequence). The CDR3 length is 15 residues. The CDR3 bases are TGTGCCAGCAGCTCTACAGGGACTGGGGCCAACGTCCTGACTTTC. Amino acids: CASSSTGTGANVLTF.

This chain links TRBV28 with TRBJ1-5, with D possibly being TRBD1 (5 bases). The V end was cut by 4 bases, the J end by 6 bases, with 13 bases between. Germline CDR1 is MDHEN and CDR2 is SYDVKM. The CDR3 loop spans 14 amino acids. The CDR3 loop reads CASSSGPQSQPQHF. CDR3 in DNA: TGTGCCAGCAGTTCGGGACCGCAGAGTCAGCCCCAGCATTTT.